A single sample gave rise to the 31 T cell receptor beta chains below, sequenced in a study of control samples from healthy donors and cancer patients. TCRdb's copy holds only in-frame clones and misses some; the assay was immunoSEQ multiplex PCR. This sample has about 60,000 clones, with 80% to 95% found just once. Sequencing was performed on PBMCs. The receptors derive from a man between 40 and 49 years old with colorectal cancer.

The J gene is TRBJ2-1, the V gene TRBV7-3; 10 bases agree with TRBD1. CDR1 is SGHTA and CDR2 is FQGTGA in the germline V gene. The CDR3 is 15 residues long. J was trimmed by 3 bases and V by 5 bases; bases with no gene match: 4. The CDR3 is CASSTGQGIYNEQFF. The CDR3, as DNA: TGTGCCAGCAGCACGGGACAGGGGATCTACAATGAGCAGTTCTTC.

The chain uses TRBV2 and TRBJ1-5; D is ambiguous. Trimming left V 6 bases short and J 2 bases short, with 5 bases between. CDR3 length: 12 amino acids. Germline-derived CDR1 and CDR2 are SNHLY and FYNNEI. CDR3 nucleotides: TGTGCCAGCAGGGCAGGCAATCAGCCCCAGCATTTT. Its translation: CASRAGNQPQHF. The full variable domain, rest sourced from reference TRBV2 and TRBJ1-5, is EPEVTQTPSHQVTQMGQEVILRCVPISNHLYFYWYRQILGQKVEFLVSFYNNEISEKSEIFDDQFSVERPDGSNFTLKIRSTKLEDSAMYFCASRAGNQPQHFGDGTRLSIL.

The chain employs TRBV4-1 and TRBJ1-5, with D unclear. CDR1 and CDR2 from the germline V gene are MGHRA and YSYEKL. The ends were cut back, 1 base at V and 0 bases at J, with 7 bases in the middle. The CDR3 runs to 15 residues. The CDR3 DNA follows: TGCGCCAGCAGCCAAGCCCCGGATAGCAATCAGCCCCAGCATTTT. Its protein product is CASSQAPDSNQPQHF.

The CDR3 nucleotides are TGTGCCAGCAGCGTAGGGGACAGGGGGCCGGGAGAGACCCAGTACTTC. Encoded protein: CASSVGDRGPGETQYF. The V and J genes are TRBV9 and TRBJ2-5; 12 bases align to TRBD1. After removal of 0 bases from V and 4 bases from J, the junction contained 4 bases not matched to a gene. CDR1 and CDR2 (germline): SGDLS, YYNGEE. The length of the CDR3 is 16 residues.

The chain is built from TRBV6-5 and TRBJ2-1; D may be TRBD2 (5 bases). The V gene lost 5 bases and the J gene lost 9 bases, with 11 bases spanning the gap. The germline V gene has CDR1 MNHEY and CDR2 SVGAGI. There are 12 residues in the CDR3. In DNA, the CDR3 is TGTGCCAGCAGTCCCCGGGGTGGTGAGCAGTTCTTC. Translating gives CASSPRGGEQFF.

The V gene is TRBV7-3, the J gene TRBJ1-2; 7 bases are shared with TRBD1. The CDR3 spans 18 residues. The germline gives CDR1 SGHTA, CDR2 FQGTGA. Trimming at V came to 5 bases and at J to 7 bases, leaving 22 bases not matched to a gene. The CDR3 DNA is TGTGCCAGCAGCGCTAATCTAGGGGAACAGGGGAATGGACCTGGCTACACCTTC. The encoded protein is CASSANLGEQGNGPGYTF.

The rearrangement links TRBV11-3 to TRBJ2-3; TRBD2 aligns across 8 bases. After removal of 4 bases from V and 1 base from J, the junction contained 10 bases not matched to a gene. Germline CDR1 reads SGHNT; CDR2 reads YENEEA. The CDR3 covers 17 residues. The CDR3 loop reads CASSYLAGTLGTDTQYF. CDR3 coding DNA: TGTGCCAGCAGCTACTTAGCGGGGACCTTGGGCACAGATACGCAGTATTTT.

The chain combines TRBV18 with TRBJ1-4; TRBD1 might be the D (6 bases). The CDR3 covers 15 residues. V lost 6 bases and J lost 8, with 19 bases in between. CDR1 KGHSH and CDR2 LQKENI come from the germline V gene. The CDR3 reads CASSHGQGRNEKLFF. Here the CDR3 DNA reads TGTGCCAGCTCCCATGGGCAGGGGCGGAACGAAAAACTGTTTTTT. Full variable domain (missing parts from reference TRBV18 and TRBJ1-4): NAGVMQNPRHLVRRRGQEARLRCSPMKGHSHVYWYRQLPEEGLKFMVYLQKENIIDESGMPKERFSAEFPKEGPSILRIQQVVRGDSAAYFCASSHGQGRNEKLFFGSGTQLSVL.

This clone was seen only once. The chain links TRBV5-1 to TRBJ2-2, with D tentatively TRBD2 (7 bases). The V end lost 4 bases, the J end lost 4 bases, and 14 bases lay between the germline ends. The CDR3 length is 15 residues. Per the germline V gene, CDR1 is SGHRS and CDR2 is YFSETQ. The CDR3 here is CASSVVGGPTGELFF. CDR3 sequence (DNA): TGCGCCAGCAGCGTCGTCGGGGGGCCCACCGGGGAGCTGTTTTTT.

The V and J genes are TRBV2 and TRBJ2-3, with TRBD1 identical over 10 bases. With V trimmed by 1 base and J by 2 bases, 3 bases remained unmatched. The CDR3 has 16 residues. Germline assignment: CDR1 SNHLY and CDR2 FYNNEI. The CDR3 nucleotides are TGTGCCAGCAGTGAAGGGGACAGGGGCACCACAGATACGCAGTATTTT. Its translation is CASSEGDRGTTDTQYF.

The chain links TRBV7-3 to TRBJ1-2; D may be TRBD1 (5 bases). Germline V gene data show CDR1 as SGHTA and CDR2 as FQGTGA. The CDR3 has 15 residues. Trimming cost V 1 base and J 4 bases, with 13 bases left between them. CDR3 nucleotide sequence: TGTGCCAGCAGCTTAATGGTGGGAAGGGGCTATGGCTACACCTTC. Its protein is CASSLMVGRGYGYTF.

The rearrangement uses TRBV5-1 and TRBJ1-2; D ambiguous. Trimming took off 4 bases at V and 1 base at J, with 11 bases between the two ends. The CDR3 consists of 14 residues. Germline CDR1 reads SGHRS; CDR2 reads YFSETQ. CDR3 in amino acids: CASSTESLNYGYTF. CDR3 bases: TGCGCCAGCAGCACAGAGTCCCTTAACTATGGCTACACCTTC.

The chain combines TRBV27 with TRBJ2-7; possibly TRBD1 or TRBD2 for D (5 bases each). Trimming removed 2 bases at V and 2 bases at J, with 10 bases between. In germline, CDR1 is MNHEY, CDR2 SMNVEV (reference sequence). The CDR3 is 14 amino acids. The CDR3 region is CASSLRGPTYEQYF. CDR3 in DNA: TGTGCCAGCAGTTTACGGGGACCGACCTACGAGCAGTACTTC.

The chain uses TRBV3-1 (or the pseudogene TRBV3-2) and TRBJ1-1; D is possibly TRBD1 (6 bases). The V end lost 5 bases, the J end lost 5 bases, and 15 bases lay between the germline ends. The V gene's germline CDR1 is LGHDT and CDR2 YNNKEL (reference sequence). The length of the CDR3 is 14 residues. CDR3 sequence reads: CASSGGGGRTEAFF. CDR3 nucleotides: TGTGCCAGCAGCGGGGGCGGCGGAAGGACTGAAGCTTTCTTT.

This rearrangement joins TRBV4-2 to TRBJ1-6, with no clear D. Germline V gene sequence: CDR1 LGHNA, CDR2 YNFKEQ. This CDR3 is 17 amino acids long. V was pared by 0 bases and J by 0 bases, with 9 bases between. The CDR3 region is CASSQDATSSYNSPLHF. As DNA, the CDR3 is TGTGCCAGCAGCCAAGACGCAACGAGCTCCTATAATTCACCCCTCCACTTT.

This clone was picked up one time. The genes are TRBV6-5 and TRBJ1-2; 10 nucleotides match TRBD1. The CDR3 covers 15 residues. CDR1 is MNHEY, CDR2 SVGAGI, per germline. J gave up 8 bases and V 1 base, and 7 bases lay outside the gene matches. DNA for the CDR3: TGTGCCAGCAGTTACTTCGGGACAGGGGTTCAGGGCTACACCTTC. This codes for CASSYFGTGVQGYTF.

J is TRBJ1-3 and V is TRBV10-2; D is unclear. CDR3 length equals 14 residues. The V gene lost 2 bases and the J gene lost 1 base, with 6 bases spanning the gap. In germline, CDR1 is WSHSY, CDR2 SAAADI. CDR3 DNA sequence: TGCGCCAGCAGTGAGGGGGTATCTGGAAACACCATATATTTT. Its translation is CASSEGVSGNTIYF.

The gene calls are TRBV11-3 and TRBJ2-5, with 8 bases identical to TRBD2. The CDR3 runs 16 residues. Germline V gives CDR1 SGHNT, CDR2 YENEEA. V lost 5 bases and J lost 5; bases outside the gene matches: 13. The CDR3 protein is CASSPRGGAGVETQYF. The DNA of the CDR3 is TGTGCCAGCAGCCCTCGCGGGGGAGCGGGGGTCGAGACCCAGTACTTC. Full variable domain (missing parts from reference TRBV11-3 and TRBJ2-5): EAGVVQSPRYKIIEKKQPVAFWCNPISGHNTLYWYLQNLGQGPELLIRYENEEAVDDSQLPKDRFSAERLKGVDSTLKIQPAELGDSAVYLCASSPRGGAGVETQYFGPGTRLLVL.

This chain links TRBV19 with TRBJ1-2; D is perhaps TRBD1 (6 bases). V lost 6 bases and J lost 8, with 22 bases in between. The CDR3 consists of 15 residues. Germline V gene data show CDR1 as LNHDA and CDR2 as SQIVND (reference sequence). The CDR3 coding sequence is TGTGCCAGTAGGGGGAGAGGGGGTGCCCAGGAAGGCTACACCTTC. Translation: CASRGRGGAQEGYTF. The whole variable domain, filled in from reference TRBV19 and TRBJ1-2, reads DGGITQSPKYLFRKEGQNVTLSCEQNLNHDAMYWYRQDPGQGLRLIYYSQIVNDFQKGDIAEGYSVSREKKESFPLTVTSAQKNPTAFYLCASRGRGGAQEGYTFGSGTRLTVV.

The gene calls are TRBV30 and TRBJ1-1; TRBD1 agrees at 9 bases. Germline loops: CDR1 GTSNPN, CDR2 SVGIG (reference sequence). V shed 0 bases and J 4 bases; nucleotides not matched to a gene: 6. CDR3 size: 15 residues. The CDR3 region has the DNA TGTGCCTGGAGTGTATACACAGGGGGCTTCACTGAAGCTTTCTTT. Translated: CAWSVYTGGFTEAFF.

The chain couples TRBV6-6 to TRBJ2-3; a possible D gene is TRBD1 (6 bases). This CDR3 has 13 residues. Per germline, CDR1 MNHNY and CDR2 SVGAGI (reference sequence). V was clipped by 4 bases and J by 5 bases, with 10 bases between them. In nucleotides, the CDR3 is TGTGCCAGCAGTTTGGGGGCAAAAGATACGCAGTATTTT. Translated, it gives CASSLGAKDTQYF.

In the case of this clone: Other nucleotide sequences from this sample produce the same CDR3. The V call is TRBV7-9, the J call TRBJ1-5; D is perhaps TRBD1 (6 bases). This CDR3 is 13 amino acids long. V was shortened by 2 bases and J by 4 bases, with 6 bases between the two germline ends. CDR1 and CDR2 (germline): SEHNR, FQNEAQ (reference sequence). The CDR3 DNA reads TGTGCCAGCAGCTTACAGGGGAATCAGCCCCAGCATTTT. It encodes CASSLQGNQPQHF.

The chain couples TRBV5-1 to TRBJ2-7, with a tentative D call TRBD1 (6 bases). Trimming cost V 0 bases and J 5 bases, with 15 bases left between them. Germline-derived CDR1 and CDR2 are SGHRS and YFSETQ. The CDR3 has 15 residues. For the CDR3, the DNA is TGCGCCAGCAGCTTGGAGGTGGGGGCGCTTAACGAGCAGTACTTC. It is translated as CASSLEVGALNEQYF.

Turning to this clone: Other DNA sequences within the sample encode an identical CDR3. V and J are TRBV7-9 and TRBJ1-2, with D unresolved. The CDR3 consists of 14 residues. The germline V and J ends were trimmed by 0 bases and 6 bases, with 11 bases remaining between them. Per germline, CDR1 SEHNR and CDR2 FQNEAQ (reference sequence). Here the CDR3 reads CASSLALNHHGYTF. For the CDR3, the DNA is TGTGCCAGCAGCTTAGCGCTTAACCACCATGGCTACACCTTC.

This sequence joins TRBV5-1 and TRBJ1-1; 7 bases line up with TRBD1. CDR3 length: 15 residues. J gave up 1 base and V 2 bases, and 5 bases lay outside the gene matches. Germline values: CDR1 SGHRS, CDR2 YFSETQ. The CDR3 bases are TGCGCCAGCAGCTTTGTCCGGGACAGGAACACTGAAGCTTTCTTT. Its translation is CASSFVRDRNTEAFF.

The genes are TRBV15 and TRBJ2-7, with 7 bases identical to TRBD2. CDR3 length: 15 amino acids. The ends lost 3 bases at V and 2 bases at J; junction bases unmatched: 7. CDR1 is LNHNV, CDR2 YYDKDF, per germline (reference sequence). The CDR3 DNA sequence: TGTGCCACCAGCAGCCAAATGGGGGGGGCCTACGAGCAGTACTTC. This translates into CATSSQMGGAYEQYF. Drawing the rest from reference TRBV15 and TRBJ2-7, the complete variable domain is DAMVIQNPRYQVTQFGKPVTLSCSQTLNHNVMYWYQQKSSQAPKLLFHYYDKDFNNEADTPDNFQSRRPNTSFCFLDIRSPGLGDTAMYLCATSSQMGGAYEQYFGPGTRLTVT.

CDR3 loop: CASSSRDRGLQEQFF. CDR3 DNA: TGCGCCAGCAGCTCCCGGGACAGGGGGCTTCAGGAGCAGTTCTTC. The chain uses TRBV5-1 and TRBJ2-1; 12 nucleotides match TRBD1. Germline trimming cut 3 bases from V and 10 bases from J; bases unmatched to any gene: 8. The CDR3 sequence is 15 residues long. Germline V gene lookup returns CDR1 SGHRS and CDR2 YFSETQ.

The chain combines TRBV7-9 with TRBJ2-7; tentative D call: TRBD1 (6 bases). CDR3 size: 14 residues. The germline V gene has CDR1 SEHNR and CDR2 FQNEAQ (reference sequence). Trimming cost V 6 bases and J 5 bases, with 17 bases left between them. CDR3 protein: CASSPGQPRNEQYF. CDR3 in DNA: TGTGCCAGCAGTCCCGGACAGCCTAGGAACGAGCAGTACTTC.

V is TRBV6-5 and J is TRBJ1-3; perhaps TRBD1 as D (6 bases). The CDR3 is 15 residues long. Germline CDR1 and CDR2: MNHEY and SVGAGI. Between the trimmed V and J ends, which lost 8 bases and 0 bases, there was a span of 14 bases. CDR3 region: CASSGRGYSGNTIYF. The CDR3 nucleotides are TGTGCCAGCTCAGGGAGGGGGTACTCTGGAAACACCATATATTTT.

The chain uses TRBV16 and TRBJ1-2; a possible D gene is TRBD1 (5 bases). The V gene lost 4 bases and the J gene lost 6 bases, with 18 bases spanning the gap. CDR1 KGHSY and CDR2 FQNENV come from the germline V gene. This CDR3 contains 15 residues. The chain's CDR3 is CASSPSQNRGNGYTF. The CDR3 nucleotides read TGTGCCAGCAGCCCATCCCAGAATAGGGGTAATGGCTACACCTTC.

The chain employs TRBV4-2 and TRBJ2-2, with TRBD1 matching 12 bases. Germline V gene sequence: CDR1 LGHNA, CDR2 YNFKEQ. V gave up 4 bases and J gave up 7 bases; unmatched junction bases: 10. This CDR3 has 17 residues. The CDR3 DNA reads TGTGCCAGCAGCCCCTATGCTGGGACAGGGGGCGTCGGGGAGCTGTTTTTT. It encodes CASSPYAGTGGVGELFF.